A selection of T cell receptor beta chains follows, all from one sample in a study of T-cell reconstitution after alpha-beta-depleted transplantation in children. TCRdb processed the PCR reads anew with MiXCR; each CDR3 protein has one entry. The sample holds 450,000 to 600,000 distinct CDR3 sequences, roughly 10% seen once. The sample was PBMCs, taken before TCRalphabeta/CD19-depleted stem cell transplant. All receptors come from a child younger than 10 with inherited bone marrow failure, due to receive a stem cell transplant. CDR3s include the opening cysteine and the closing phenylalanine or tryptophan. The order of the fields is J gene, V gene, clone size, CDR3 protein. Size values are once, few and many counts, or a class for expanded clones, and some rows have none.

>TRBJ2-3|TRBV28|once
CASSFGTTNTDTQYF
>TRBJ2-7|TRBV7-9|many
CASSPGTPSYEQYF
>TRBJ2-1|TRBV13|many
CASSDTAGELNNEQFF
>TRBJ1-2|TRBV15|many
CATSIDRGIGGYTF
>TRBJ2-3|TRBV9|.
CASSPRTGTSGREADTQYF
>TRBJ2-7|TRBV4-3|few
CASSQDWTSEAYEQYF
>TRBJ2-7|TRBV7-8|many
CASSFMSWTYEQYF
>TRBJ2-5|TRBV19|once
CASPFGEETQYF
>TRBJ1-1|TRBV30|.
CAWTGGFEAFF
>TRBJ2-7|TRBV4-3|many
CASSQERNLVTYEQYF
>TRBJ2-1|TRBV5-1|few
CASSLAAGTYNEQFF
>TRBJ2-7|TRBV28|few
CASRNSGRVPYEQYF
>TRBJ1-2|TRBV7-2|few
CASSSYGPYGYTF
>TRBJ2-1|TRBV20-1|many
CSARDTLIGHYNEQFF
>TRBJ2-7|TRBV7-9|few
CASSFAGESYEQYF
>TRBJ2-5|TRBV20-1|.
CSARDGTSGSQETQYF
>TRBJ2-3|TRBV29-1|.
CSVARGGGSPTDTQYF
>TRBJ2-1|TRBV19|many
CASSIVRRRGNEQFF
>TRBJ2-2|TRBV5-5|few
CASSVPSGRRMAGELFF
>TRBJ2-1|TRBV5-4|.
CASSATSGRPGDEQFF
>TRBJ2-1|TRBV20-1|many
CSAPQAEALSEQFF